Below are 11 T cell receptor beta chains sequenced from a single sample in a study of monozygotic twins with inflammatory bowel disease. TCRdb re-called the 5' RACE reads and gives one entry per CDR3 protein, without DNA. The sample table sets out over 120,000 distinct CDR3 sequences. Sequenced input: blood. These receptors were collected from a human donor with ulcerative colitis or Crohn's disease, or a healthy co-twin of an affected twin (not recorded which).

The V gene is TRBV13, the J gene TRBJ2-7; the TCRdb D gene call, TRBD1, has no DNA to confirm it. The germline CDR1 and CDR2 sequences are PRHDT and FYEKMQ (reference sequence). The CDR3 totals 15 residues. The CDR3 loop is CASSPLGQGASEQYF.

The V gene is TRBV7-9, the J gene TRBJ2-7; the TCRdb D gene call, TRBD1, has no DNA to confirm it. Germline assignment: CDR1 SEHNR and CDR2 FQNEAQ (reference sequence). There are 14 residues in the CDR3. The CDR3 here is CASSFGTGRDEQYF.

The chain carries TRBV29-1 and TRBJ2-7; TCRdb designates TRBD2, a call that cannot be tested without DNA. Germline values: CDR1 SQVTM, CDR2 ANQGSEA. CDR3 length equals 15 residues. Here the CDR3 reads CSVEDRTSGIGEQYF.

V usage is TRBV12-5 and J usage is TRBJ2-7; TCRdb designates TRBD1, a call that cannot be tested without DNA. Germline CDR1 LGHNT, CDR2 FRNRAP. The CDR3 loop spans 12 amino acids. CDR3 sequence: CASGRDSLGQYF.

This rearrangement joins TRBV5-1 to TRBJ1-5. The CDR3 has 15 residues. The germline V gene encodes CDR1 SGHRS and CDR2 YFSETQ. CDR3 in amino acids: CASSKWTASNQPQHF.

The chain recombines TRBV18 with TRBJ2-2; as DNA is missing, the TRBD2 call by TCRdb cannot be tested. The CDR3 loop spans 15 amino acids. CDR1 is KGHSH and CDR2 is LQKENI in the germline V gene. CDR3: CASSPGTTYTGELFF.

The chain is built from TRBV20-1 and TRBJ2-3; TCRdb gives TRBD1 as the D gene, but with no DNA this cannot be confirmed. This CDR3 is built from 18 residues. Germline CDR1 and CDR2: DFQATT and SNEGSKA (reference sequence). The CDR3 reads CSARGSARSAKFTDTQYF.

The V gene is TRBV4-1, the J gene TRBJ1-5; the TCRdb call, TRBD1, lacks DNA for checking. The CDR3 totals 15 residues. CDR1 and CDR2 from the germline V gene are MGHRA and YSYEKL. The CDR3 loop is CASSHPDRGLQPQHF.

The chain is built from TRBV27 and TRBJ1-2; the TCRdb D gene call, TRBD1, has no DNA to confirm it. The CDR3 totals 20 residues. Germline V gene lookup returns CDR1 MNHEY and CDR2 SMNVEV (reference sequence). The CDR3 region is CASSLNAWGLGGTSNYGYTF.

The chain carries TRBV5-5 and TRBJ2-4; TCRdb's D call, TRBD2, is unchecked because there is no DNA. The germline gives CDR1 SGHKS, CDR2 YYEKEE (reference sequence). The CDR3 runs 15 residues. The CDR3: CASSAAAGRENIQYF.

The rearrangement links TRBV5-1 to TRBJ2-1; TCRdb's D gene call, TRBD1, goes unchecked for lack of DNA. This CDR3 comprises 15 residues. CDR1 is SGHRS and CDR2 is YFSETQ in the germline V gene. This chain's CDR3 is CASSLGRDRYNEQFF. Filled out from reference TRBV5-1 and TRBJ2-1, the complete variable domain reads KAGVTQTPRYLIKTRGQQVTLSCSPISGHRSVSWYQQTPGQGLQFLFEYFSETQRNKGNFPGRFSGRQFSNSRSEMNVSTLELGDSALYLCASSLGRDRYNEQFFGPGTRLTVL.